Here is one TCR beta chain with its context. The V gene lost 1 base and the J gene lost 7 bases, with 14 bases spanning the gap. CDR1 MGHRA and CDR2 YSYEKL come from the germline V gene. The CDR3 is made up of 14 amino acids. This sample stems from a study of T cell changes during pregnancy in multiple sclerosis. This table comes from immunoSEQ multiplex PCR, and its TCRdb copy is limited to in-frame clones, with some not included. Of 60,000 or so clones in the sample, 80% to 95% were seen once. Sequenced here: CD4+ T cells from peripheral blood mononuclear cells, sampled before pregnancy. This rearrangement joins TRBV4-1 to TRBJ2-7; tentative D call: TRBD1 (6 bases). This sequence originates from a female donor with multiple sclerosis, enrolled in a pregnancy study. The chain's CDR3 is CASSQGQGTGEQYF. CDR3 DNA: TGCGCCAGCAGCCAAGGGCAGGGGACGGGGGAGCAGTACTTC.